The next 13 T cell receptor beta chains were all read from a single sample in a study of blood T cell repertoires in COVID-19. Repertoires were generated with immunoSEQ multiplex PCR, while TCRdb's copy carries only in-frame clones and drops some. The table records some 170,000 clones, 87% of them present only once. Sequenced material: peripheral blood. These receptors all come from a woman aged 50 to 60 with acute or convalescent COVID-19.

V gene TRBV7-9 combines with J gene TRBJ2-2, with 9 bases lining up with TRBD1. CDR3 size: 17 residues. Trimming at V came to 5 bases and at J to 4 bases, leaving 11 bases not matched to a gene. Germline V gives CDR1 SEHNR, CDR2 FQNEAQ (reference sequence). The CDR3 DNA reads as TGTGCCAGCAGCACCCGTAGGACAGGGGCTTTCACCGGGGAGCTGTTTTTT. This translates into CASSTRRTGAFTGELFF.

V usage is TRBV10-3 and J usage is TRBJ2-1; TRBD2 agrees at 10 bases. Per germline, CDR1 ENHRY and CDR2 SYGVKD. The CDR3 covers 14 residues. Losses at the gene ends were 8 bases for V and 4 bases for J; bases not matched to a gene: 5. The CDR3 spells CAIGSGGPYNEQFF. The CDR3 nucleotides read TGTGCCATCGGTAGCGGGGGGCCTTACAATGAGCAGTTCTTC.

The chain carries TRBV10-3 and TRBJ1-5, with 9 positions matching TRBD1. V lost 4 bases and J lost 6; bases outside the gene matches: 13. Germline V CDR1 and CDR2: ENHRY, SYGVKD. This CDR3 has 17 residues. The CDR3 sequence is CAISASSVGTGFQPQHF. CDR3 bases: TGTGCCATCAGTGCAAGTAGCGTCGGGACAGGGTTTCAGCCCCAGCATTTT.

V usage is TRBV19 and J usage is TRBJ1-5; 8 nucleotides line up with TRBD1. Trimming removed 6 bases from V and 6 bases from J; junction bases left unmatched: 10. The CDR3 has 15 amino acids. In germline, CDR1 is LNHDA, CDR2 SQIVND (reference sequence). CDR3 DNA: TGTGCCAGTAGCCCGGGGACCAGGGGGCTTCAGCCCCAGCATTTT. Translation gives CASSPGTRGLQPQHF.

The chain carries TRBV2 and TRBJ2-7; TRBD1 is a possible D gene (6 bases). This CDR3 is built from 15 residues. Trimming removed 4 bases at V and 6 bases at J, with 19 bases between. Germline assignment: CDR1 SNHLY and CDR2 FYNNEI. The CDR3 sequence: CASSGDWAGVSEQYF. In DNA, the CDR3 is TGTGCCAGCAGTGGTGATTGGGCAGGGGTTTCCGAGCAGTACTTC. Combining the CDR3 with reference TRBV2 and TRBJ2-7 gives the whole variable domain EPEVTQTPSHQVTQMGQEVILRCVPISNHLYFYWYRQILGQKVEFLVSFYNNEISEKSEIFDDQFSVERPDGSNFTLKIRSTKLEDSAMYFCASSGDWAGVSEQYFGPGTRLTVT.

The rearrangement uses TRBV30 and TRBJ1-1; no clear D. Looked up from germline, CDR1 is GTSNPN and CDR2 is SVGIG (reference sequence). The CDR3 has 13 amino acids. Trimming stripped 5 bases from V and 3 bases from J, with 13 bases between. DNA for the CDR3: TGTGCCTGGGGGAGCTTAACGGACACTGAAGCTTTCTTT. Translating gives CAWGSLTDTEAFF.

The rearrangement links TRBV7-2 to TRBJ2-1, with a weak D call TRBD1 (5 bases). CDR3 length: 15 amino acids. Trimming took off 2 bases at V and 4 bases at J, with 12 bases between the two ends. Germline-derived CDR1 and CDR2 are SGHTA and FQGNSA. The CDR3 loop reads CASSLTADRYNEQFF. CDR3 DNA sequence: TGTGCCAGCAGCTTAACGGCAGACAGATACAATGAGCAGTTCTTC.

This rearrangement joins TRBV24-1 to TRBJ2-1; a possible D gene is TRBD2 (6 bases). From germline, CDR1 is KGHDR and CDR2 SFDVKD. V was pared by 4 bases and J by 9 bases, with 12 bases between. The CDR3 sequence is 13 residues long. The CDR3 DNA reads TGTGCCACCAGTGAAGAGAATAGCGGTGAGCAGTTCTTC. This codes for CATSEENSGEQFF.

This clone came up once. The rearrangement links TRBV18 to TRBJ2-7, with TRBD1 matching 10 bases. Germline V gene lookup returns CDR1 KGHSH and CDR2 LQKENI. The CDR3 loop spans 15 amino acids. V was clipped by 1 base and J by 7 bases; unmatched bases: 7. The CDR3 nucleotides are TGTGCCAGCTCACCACTTGAGACAGGGGGCAATGAGCAGTACTTC. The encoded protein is CASSPLETGGNEQYF.

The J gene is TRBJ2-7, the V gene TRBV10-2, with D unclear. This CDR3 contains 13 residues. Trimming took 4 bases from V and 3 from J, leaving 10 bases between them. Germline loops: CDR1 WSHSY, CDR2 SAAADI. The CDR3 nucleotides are TGCGCCAGCAGTGGTCGCCCAGGCTACGAGCAGTACTTC. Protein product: CASSGRPGYEQYF.

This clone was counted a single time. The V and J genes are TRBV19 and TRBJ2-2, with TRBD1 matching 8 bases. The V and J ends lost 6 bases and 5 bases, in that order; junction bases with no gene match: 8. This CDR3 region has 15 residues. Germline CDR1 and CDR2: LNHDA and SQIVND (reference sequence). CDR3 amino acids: CASRVTGAFTGELFF. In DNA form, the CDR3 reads TGTGCCAGTAGGGTGACAGGGGCTTTTACCGGGGAGCTGTTTTTT.

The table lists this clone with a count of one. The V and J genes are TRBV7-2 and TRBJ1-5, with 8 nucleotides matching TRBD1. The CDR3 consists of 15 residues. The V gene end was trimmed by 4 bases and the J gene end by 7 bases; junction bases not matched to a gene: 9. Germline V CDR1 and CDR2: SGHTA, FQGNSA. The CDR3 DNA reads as TGTGCCAGCAGCTCCCGGACAGGGAGGAACCAGCCCCAGCATTTT. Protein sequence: CASSSRTGRNQPQHF.

In DNA, the CDR3 is TGTGCCAGCAGTGAACTAGCGGGGGAGGCAGATACGCAGTATTTT. This encodes CASSELAGEADTQYF. The V gene is TRBV7-2, the J gene TRBJ2-3; 11 nucleotides agree with TRBD2. The trim removed 6 bases at V and 4 bases at J, leaving 6 bases unmatched. CDR1 SGHTA and CDR2 FQGNSA come from the germline V gene. This CDR3 is built from 15 residues.